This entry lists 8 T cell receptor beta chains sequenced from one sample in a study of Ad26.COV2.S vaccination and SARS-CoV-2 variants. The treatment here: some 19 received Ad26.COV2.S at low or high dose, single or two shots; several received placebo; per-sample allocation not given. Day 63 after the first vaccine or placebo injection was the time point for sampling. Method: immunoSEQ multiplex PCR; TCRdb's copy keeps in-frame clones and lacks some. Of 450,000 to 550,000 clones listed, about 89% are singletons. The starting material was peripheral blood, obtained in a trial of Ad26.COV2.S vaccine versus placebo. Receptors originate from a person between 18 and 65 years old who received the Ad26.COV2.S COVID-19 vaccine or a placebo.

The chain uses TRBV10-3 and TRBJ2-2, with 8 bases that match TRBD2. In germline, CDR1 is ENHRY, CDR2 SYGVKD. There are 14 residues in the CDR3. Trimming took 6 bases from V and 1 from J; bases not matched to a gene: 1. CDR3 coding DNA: TGTGCCATCAGGGCGGGAGGGAACACCGGGGAGCTGTTTTTT. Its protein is CAIRAGGNTGELFF.

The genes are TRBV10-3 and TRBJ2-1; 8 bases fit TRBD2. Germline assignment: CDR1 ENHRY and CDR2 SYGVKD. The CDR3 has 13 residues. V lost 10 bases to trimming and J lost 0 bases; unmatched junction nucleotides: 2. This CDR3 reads CASSGSSYNEQFF. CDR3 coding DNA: TGTGCCAGCAGCGGGAGCTCCTACAATGAGCAGTTCTTC.

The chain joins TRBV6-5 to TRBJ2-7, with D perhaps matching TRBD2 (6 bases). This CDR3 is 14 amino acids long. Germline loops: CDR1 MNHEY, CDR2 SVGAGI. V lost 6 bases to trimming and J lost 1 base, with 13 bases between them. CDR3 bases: TGTGCCAGCAGCCGAGCAGGGAGGTCCTACGAGCAGTACTTC. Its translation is CASSRAGRSYEQYF.

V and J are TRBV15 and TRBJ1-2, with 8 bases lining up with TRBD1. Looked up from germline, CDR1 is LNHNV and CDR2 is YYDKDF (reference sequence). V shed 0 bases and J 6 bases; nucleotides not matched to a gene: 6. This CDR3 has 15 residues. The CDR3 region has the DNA TGTGCCACCAGCAGAGACCTGACAGGGGAGAATGGCTACACCTTC. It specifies CATSRDLTGENGYTF.

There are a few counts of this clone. CDR3 in DNA: TGTGCCAGCAAGGGGTCTGGAAACACCATATATTTT. Its translation: CASKGSGNTIYF. The chain has TRBV2 and TRBJ1-3; D might be TRBD1 (5 bases). Germline V CDR1 and CDR2: SNHLY, FYNNEI. CDR3 length: 12 residues. Trimming pared 7 bases from V and 1 base from J, leaving 5 bases between.

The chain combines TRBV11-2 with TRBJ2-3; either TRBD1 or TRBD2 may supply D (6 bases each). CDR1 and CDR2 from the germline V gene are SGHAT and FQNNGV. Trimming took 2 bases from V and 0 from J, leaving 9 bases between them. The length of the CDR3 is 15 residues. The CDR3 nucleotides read TGTGCCAGCAGCTTATGGGGGGCTAGCACAGATACGCAGTATTTT. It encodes CASSLWGASTDTQYF.

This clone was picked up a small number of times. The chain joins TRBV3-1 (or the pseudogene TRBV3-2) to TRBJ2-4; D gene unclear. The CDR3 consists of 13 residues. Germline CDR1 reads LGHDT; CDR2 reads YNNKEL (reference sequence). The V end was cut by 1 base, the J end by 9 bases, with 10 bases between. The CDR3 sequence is CASSQGRSGIQYF. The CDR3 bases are TGTGCCAGCAGCCAAGGTCGGTCTGGCATTCAGTACTTC.

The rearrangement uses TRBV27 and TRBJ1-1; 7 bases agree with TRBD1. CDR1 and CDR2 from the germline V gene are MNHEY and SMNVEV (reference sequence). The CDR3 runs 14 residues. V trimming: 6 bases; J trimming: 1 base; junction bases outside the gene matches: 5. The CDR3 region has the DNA TGTGCCAGCAGGGTGACAGGGTGGAACACTGAAGCTTTCTTT. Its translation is CASRVTGWNTEAFF.